Listed below are T cell receptor beta chains from one sample, sequenced in a study of cytomegalovirus exposure and HLA in healthy donors. Only in-frame clones appear in the TCRdb table, and some are missing; sequencing was by immunoSEQ multiplex PCR. Here the sample spans about 160,000 clones, around 81% being singletons. The sample taken for sequencing was PBMCs. Receptor source: a woman aged 40 to 50 in good health and CMV-seronegative. Both conserved end residues are part of each CDR3. A D gene is named only where the DNA matches it firmly. Expanded clones get a size class; other rows say once, few or many, or leave the size out.

D gene,V gene,J gene,clone size,CDR3 DNA,CDR3 protein
-,TRBV6-6,TRBJ2-5,-,TGTGCCAGCAGTAGAGAGTACCAAGAGACCCAGTACTTC,CASSREYQETQYF
-,TRBV19,TRBJ2-7,-,TGTGCCAGTAGTGCCAGGGGATTCCCCTACGAGCAGTACTTC,CASSARGFPYEQYF
-,TRBV9,TRBJ1-4,few,TGTGCCAGCAGCTATCGGGGGGAACATTATGAAAAACTGTTTTTT,CASSYRGEHYEKLFF
-,TRBV9,TRBJ1-1,-,TGTGCCAGCAGCCCCCAATGGAACACTGAAGCTTTCTTT,CASSPQWNTEAFF
TRBD1,TRBV27,TRBJ1-2,few,TGTGCCAGCAGTTTTTTAGGGGCAGGGGGAGGCTACACCTTC,CASSFLGAGGGYTF
TRBD1,TRBV19,TRBJ1-1,-,TGTGCCAGTAGTATCCTTTTGACAGGGCTCAACACTGAAGCTTTCTTT,CASSILLTGLNTEAFF
-,TRBV25-1,TRBJ1-6,-,TGTGCCAGCAGACAGGTTGATAATTCACCCCTCCACTTT,CASRQVDNSPLHF
TRBD1,TRBV27,TRBJ1-2,-,TGTGCCAGCAGTCCTCCGGACAGGTCTGTTGGCTACACCTTC,CASSPPDRSVGYTF
TRBD2,TRBV28,TRBJ2-2,-,TGTGCCAGCGGTGGCGGGGGGAACACCGGGGAGCTGTTTTTT,CASGGGGNTGELFF
-,TRBV7-9,TRBJ1-5,-,TGTGCCAGCAGCTTGGGTGGGGGGGGCCGACAGCCCCAGCATTTT,CASSLGGGGRQPQHF
TRBD2,TRBV6-5,TRBJ2-1,once,TGTGCCAGCAGTTATGCAGGACTAGCGGGAGGGCATGAGCAGTTCTTC,CASSYAGLAGGHEQFF
-,TRBV29-1,TRBJ1-2,-,TGCAGCGTTGCCGGGGCAGGGGTAGGTGTAGACACCTTC,CSVAGAGVGVDTF
-,TRBV7-2,TRBJ1-3,-,TGTGCCAGCAGCTTAAGAGGGTTTGAAAACACCATATATTTT,CASSLRGFENTIYF
TRBD1,TRBV9,TRBJ2-7,once,TGTGCCAGCAGCGTCGGGACAGGGGAAACCTACGAGCAGTACTTC,CASSVGTGETYEQYF
-,TRBV30,TRBJ1-1,few,TGTGCCTGGATTGGGCCGAACGGCCTCGAAGCTTTCTTT,CAWIGPNGLEAFF
-,TRBV28,TRBJ2-7,-,TGTGCCAGCAGTTTATCGTCTTACGAGCAGTACTTC,CASSLSSYEQYF
-,TRBV6-5,TRBJ2-7,-,TGTGCCAGCAGCGAGTTGGGACTGCTGACCTACGAGCAGTACTTC,CASSELGLLTYEQYF